This T cell receptor beta chain was retrieved from a study of human T cells and chemical hapten exposure. The overall study: The patch tests put 0.01% DPC on the skin of the upper back and were read 6 days later. Study outcomes and limitations: More PT1 expanded TCRs went with higher patch test scores.

TCRdb processed the RACE reads anew with MiXCR; each CDR3 protein has one entry. Among fewer than 80,000 distinct CDR3 sequences listed, 10% were seen once. The CDR3 sequence is 12 residues long. The V end lost 4 bases, the J end lost 3 bases, and 7 bases lay between the germline ends. Germline V lookup: CDR1 SGHRS, CDR2 YFSETQ. The time point denotes: patch test 2, 6 weeks after DPC sensitization. Treatment specified: therapeutic diphenylcyclopropenone sensitization with weekly scalp DPC. This clonotype was seen repeatedly, ten times or more. Its antigen remains unidentified. The chain uses TRBV5-1 and TRBJ1-2, with D uncertain. This clonotype originated in a woman in her forties or fifties with alopecia areata. Some clones in this sample may be carry-over from other donors' samples. The sample here was whole blood, taken in connection with sensitization to the hapten diphenylcyclopropenone (DPC). The CDR3 region is CASSPPDYGYTF. The CDR3 DNA reads as TGCGCCAGCAGCCCCCCCGACTATGGCTACACCTTC.